A selection of T cell receptor beta chains follows, all from one sample in a study of blood T cell repertoires in COVID-19. Generated by immunoSEQ multiplex PCR, the TCRdb table keeps only in-frame clones and is missing some. The sample lists fewer than 65,000 clones; approximately 84% were seen once. The sequenced material came from peripheral blood. The source is a human donor in a cohort sampled during active COVID-19. Both conserved end residues are part of each CDR3. Each record gives: J gene, clone size, V gene, D gene, CDR3 protein, CDR3 DNA. The D gene is left open where the match is weak. The size entry is marked missing in some rows and otherwise reads once, few, many or a size class.

J gene: TRBJ2-1
clone size: -
V gene: TRBV27
D gene: TRBD2
CDR3 protein: CASSPRLAGVRRNEQFF
CDR3 DNA: TGTGCCAGCAGCCCTAGACTAGCGGGAGTCAGGAGAAATGAGCAGTTCTTC

J gene: TRBJ1-1
clone size: -
V gene: TRBV4-1
D gene: TRBD1
CDR3 protein: CASSPRGGRVNTEAFF
CDR3 DNA: TGCGCCAGCAGTCCCAGAGGGGGCAGGGTGAACACTGAAGCTTTCTTT

J gene: TRBJ1-3
clone size: -
V gene: TRBV5-1
D gene: -
CDR3 protein: CASRPTGSGNTIYF
CDR3 DNA: TGCGCCAGCAGACCCACAGGGTCTGGAAACACCATATATTTT

J gene: TRBJ2-1
clone size: -
V gene: TRBV10-2
D gene: TRBD2
CDR3 protein: CASNHGTSGPQEQFF
CDR3 DNA: TGCGCCAGCAACCACGGGACTAGCGGCCCCCAAGAGCAGTTCTTC

J gene: TRBJ2-5
clone size: -
V gene: TRBV2
D gene: TRBD1
CDR3 protein: CASRRPGQGTETQYF
CDR3 DNA: TGTGCCAGCAGGCGACCGGGACAGGGTACCGAGACCCAGTACTTC

J gene: TRBJ1-2
clone size: -
V gene: TRBV7-2
D gene: TRBD1
CDR3 protein: CASSFGTGLNYGYTF
CDR3 DNA: TGTGCCAGCAGCTTCGGGACAGGGTTAAACTATGGCTACACCTTC

J gene: TRBJ2-3
clone size: -
V gene: TRBV19
D gene: TRBD2
CDR3 protein: CASSIDRLAGPDTQYF
CDR3 DNA: TGTGCCAGTAGTATAGATAGACTAGCGGGACCAGATACGCAGTATTTT

J gene: TRBJ1-2
clone size: -
V gene: TRBV2
D gene: TRBD1
CDR3 protein: CASSEGQGVIYGYTF
CDR3 DNA: TGTGCCAGCAGTGAAGGGCAGGGGGTTATCTATGGCTACACCTTC

J gene: TRBJ2-7
clone size: -
V gene: TRBV6-1
D gene: -
CDR3 protein: CASSDLGRQWDSYEQYF
CDR3 DNA: TGTGCCAGCAGTGATTTGGGGCGACAGTGGGACTCCTACGAGCAGTACTTC

J gene: TRBJ1-2
clone size: -
V gene: TRBV11-2
D gene: -
CDR3 protein: CASSPDRPADGYTF
CDR3 DNA: TGTGCCAGCAGCCCGGATCGCCCGGCGGATGGCTACACCTTC

J gene: TRBJ2-7
clone size: -
V gene: TRBV13
D gene: -
CDR3 protein: CASSLGWAQGYEQYF
CDR3 DNA: TGTGCCAGCAGCTTAGGCTGGGCGCAGGGCTACGAGCAGTACTTC

J gene: TRBJ2-1
clone size: -
V gene: TRBV6-4
D gene: TRBD2
CDR3 protein: CASSQMLAGGPGEQFF
CDR3 DNA: TGTGCCAGCAGCCAAATGCTAGCGGGAGGGCCCGGTGAGCAGTTCTTC

J gene: TRBJ1-2
clone size: -
V gene: TRBV28
D gene: -
CDR3 protein: CASSSNVANYGYTF
CDR3 DNA: TGTGCCAGCAGCTCTAACGTTGCTAACTATGGCTACACCTTC

J gene: TRBJ1-1
clone size: -
V gene: TRBV3-1/TRBV3-2
D gene: -
CDR3 protein: CASSQGGRTEAFF
CDR3 DNA: TGTGCCAGCAGCCAAGGAGGTCGCACTGAAGCTTTCTTT

J gene: TRBJ2-2
clone size: -
V gene: TRBV30
D gene: -
CDR3 protein: CAWSISRGWNTGELFF
CDR3 DNA: TGTGCCTGGAGCATAAGTAGAGGATGGAACACCGGGGAGCTGTTTTTT

J gene: TRBJ2-2
clone size: once
V gene: TRBV10-3
D gene: TRBD1
CDR3 protein: CAIGDRTNTGELFF
CDR3 DNA: TGTGCCATTGGGGACAGGACGAACACCGGGGAGCTGTTTTTT

J gene: TRBJ2-1
clone size: -
V gene: TRBV4-2
D gene: TRBD1
CDR3 protein: CASSQVRGGRDNEQFF
CDR3 DNA: TGTGCCAGCAGCCAAGTGCGAGGGGGCCGCGACAATGAGCAGTTCTTC

J gene: TRBJ1-2
clone size: -
V gene: TRBV7-8
D gene: -
CDR3 protein: CASSLDYNYGYTF
CDR3 DNA: TGTGCCAGCAGCTTAGACTATAACTATGGCTACACCTTC

J gene: TRBJ1-3
clone size: -
V gene: TRBV4-1
D gene: TRBD1
CDR3 protein: CASSQESPSPTGVTGNTIYF
CDR3 DNA: TGCGCCAGCAGCCAAGAATCCCCCTCTCCGACAGGGGTCACAGGAAACACCATATATTTT

J gene: TRBJ1-4
clone size: once
V gene: TRBV19
D gene: TRBD1
CDR3 protein: CASSMTGQRLEKLFF
CDR3 DNA: TGTGCCAGTAGTATGACAGGGCAGCGTCTTGAAAAACTGTTTTTT

J gene: TRBJ2-1
clone size: -
V gene: TRBV7-2
D gene: -
CDR3 protein: CASSFNRDNEQFF
CDR3 DNA: TGTGCCAGCAGCTTTAACAGGGACAATGAGCAGTTCTTC

J gene: TRBJ1-3
clone size: -
V gene: TRBV6-6
D gene: -
CDR3 protein: CASSYSKPEGGNTIYF
CDR3 DNA: TGTGCCAGCAGTTACTCGAAGCCGGAGGGGGGAAACACCATATATTTT

J gene: TRBJ1-1
clone size: few
V gene: TRBV15
D gene: -
CDR3 protein: CATSRDHQGGAFF
CDR3 DNA: TGTGCCACCAGCAGAGACCATCAGGGAGGCGCTTTCTTT

J gene: TRBJ1-1
clone size: -
V gene: TRBV4-1
D gene: -
CDR3 protein: CASSQDGRGGNTEAFF
CDR3 DNA: TGCGCCAGCAGCCAAGACGGTAGGGGGGGGAACACTGAAGCTTTCTTT

J gene: TRBJ1-6
clone size: -
V gene: TRBV7-2
D gene: -
CDR3 protein: CASTSRRGGDSPLHF
CDR3 DNA: TGTGCCAGCACTAGTAGGAGGGGTGGTGATTCACCCCTCCACTTT

J gene: TRBJ1-5
clone size: once
V gene: TRBV5-5
D gene: -
CDR3 protein: CASSPGTGNQPQHF
CDR3 DNA: TGTGCCAGCAGCCCCGGGACTGGCAATCAGCCCCAGCATTTT

J gene: TRBJ2-3
clone size: -
V gene: TRBV11-3
D gene: TRBD2
CDR3 protein: CASSRGLAGTNRDTQYF
CDR3 DNA: TGTGCCAGCAGCCGGGGACTAGCGGGGACAAACAGGGATACGCAGTATTTT

J gene: TRBJ2-2
clone size: -
V gene: TRBV7-7
D gene: -
CDR3 protein: CASSLSTGELFF
CDR3 DNA: TGTGCTAGCAGCTTGAGTACCGGGGAGCTGTTTTTT

J gene: TRBJ1-1
clone size: -
V gene: TRBV14
D gene: -
CDR3 protein: CASSQRNRAGTEAFF
CDR3 DNA: TGTGCCAGCAGCCAAAGGAACAGGGCTGGCACTGAAGCTTTCTTT

J gene: TRBJ2-3
clone size: -
V gene: TRBV5-1
D gene: TRBD2
CDR3 protein: CASSLGGGVVDTQYF
CDR3 DNA: TGCGCCAGCAGCTTGGGGGGAGGGGTCGTGGATACGCAGTATTTT

J gene: TRBJ1-1
clone size: -
V gene: TRBV5-1
D gene: -
CDR3 protein: CASSLNNLNTEAFF
CDR3 DNA: TGCGCCAGCAGCTTGAACAATTTGAACACTGAAGCTTTCTTT

J gene: TRBJ2-2
clone size: -
V gene: TRBV5-1
D gene: -
CDR3 protein: CATGRGTNTGELFF
CDR3 DNA: TGCGCCACCGGGCGAGGGACGAACACCGGGGAGCTGTTTTTT

J gene: TRBJ1-2
clone size: few
V gene: TRBV11-3
D gene: TRBD1
CDR3 protein: CASSPGQGLGYTF
CDR3 DNA: TGTGCCAGCAGCCCGGGACAGGGTTTGGGCTACACCTTC

J gene: TRBJ2-5
clone size: -
V gene: TRBV5-8
D gene: -
CDR3 protein: CASSLVLGEAQYF
CDR3 DNA: TGTGCCAGCAGCTTGGTTCTGGGGGAGGCCCAGTACTTC

J gene: TRBJ2-1
clone size: few
V gene: TRBV3-1/TRBV3-2
D gene: -
CDR3 protein: CASSQDLASLPEQFF
CDR3 DNA: TGTGCCAGCAGCCAAGATTTGGCTAGCCTTCCTGAGCAGTTCTTC

J gene: TRBJ2-4
clone size: -
V gene: TRBV2
D gene: -
CDR3 protein: CASNHGAKNIQYF
CDR3 DNA: TGTGCCAGCAACCACGGGGCCAAAAACATTCAGTACTTC